This T cell receptor (beta chain) was profiled in a study of shared clonotypes between healthy human individuals. Study-wide points: The genetic and exposure-history diversity represented was limited by few donors. How much donors shared clonotypes was expected to be affected by sequencing depth.

CDR3 length equals 13 residues. Per germline, CDR1 SGHTA and CDR2 FQGTGA. V lost 1 base to trimming and J lost 1 base, with 4 bases between them. For this clone: Its antigen is still unknown. The sample contains more than one DNA sequence encoding this CDR3.

In the authors' methods: Filtering differed, since immunoSEQ gave only junction sequences and no quality scores. The protocol was immunoSEQ multiplex PCR, while the TCRdb copy is restricted to in-frame clones and leaves out a portion. V, J and clone size were drawn from that table, and D and trimming were deduced from the DNA. This sample has over 400,000 clones, with around 96% found just once. This rearrangement joins TRBV7-3 to TRBJ2-5; no definite D call. The sample taken for sequencing was naive CD4+ T cells sorted from blood. Stated subset: CD45RA+ positively selected. This TCR was sampled from a woman between 25 and 40 years old in good health. The CDR3 nucleotides are TGTGCCAGCAGCTTAAATCGCCAAGAGACCCAGTACTTC. Its translation is CASSLNRQETQYF.